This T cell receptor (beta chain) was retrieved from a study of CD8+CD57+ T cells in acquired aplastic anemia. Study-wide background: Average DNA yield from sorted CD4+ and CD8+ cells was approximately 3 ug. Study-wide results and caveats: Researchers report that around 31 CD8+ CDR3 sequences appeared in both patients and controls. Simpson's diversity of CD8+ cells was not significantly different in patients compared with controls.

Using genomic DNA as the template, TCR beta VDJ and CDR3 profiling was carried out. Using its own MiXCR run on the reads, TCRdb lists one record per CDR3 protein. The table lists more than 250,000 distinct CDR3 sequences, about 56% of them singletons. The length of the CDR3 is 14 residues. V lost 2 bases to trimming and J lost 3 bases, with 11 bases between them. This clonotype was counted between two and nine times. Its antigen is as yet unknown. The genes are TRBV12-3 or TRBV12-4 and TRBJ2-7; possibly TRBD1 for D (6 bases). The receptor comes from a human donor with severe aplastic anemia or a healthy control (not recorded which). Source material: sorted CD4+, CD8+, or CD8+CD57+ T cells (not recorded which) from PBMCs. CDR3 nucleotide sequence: TGTGCCAGCAGTTTAACGGACAGAATCTACGAGCAGTACTTC. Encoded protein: CASSLTDRIYEQYF.